This T cell receptor beta chain was recorded in a study of regulatory T cells in long-lasting Graves disease. Described time point: persistent/refractory GD, antithyroid drugs over 5 years with positive TRAb. Extracted PBMC RNA gave rise to the TCR library. Study conclusions and caveats: The study found TRBV28, TRBJ1-2 and TRBJ2-5 favored in persistent disease.

Arm-PCR of CDR3 regions and iRepertoire HTBI primers were the basis on which TCR beta libraries were built. A single record per CDR3 protein comes from TCRdb applying MiXCR to the multiplex PCR reads. Of approximately 290,000 distinct CDR3 sequences in the sample, around 20% were seen once. This clonotype has a count of ten or more. Its cognate antigen is unknown. The germline gives CDR1 SNHLY, CDR2 FYNNEI. V dropped 7 bases and J dropped 6 bases, with 16 bases sitting between them. The CDR3 has 13 amino acids. This specimen was peripheral blood mononuclear cells (PBMCs), taken when the disease was refractory, from a patient treated with antithyroid drugs. The chain combines TRBV2 with TRBJ2-7; unclear D gene. This TCR derives from a female donor with Graves disease. The CDR3 is CASMDPGGPEQYF. CDR3 DNA: TGTGCCAGCATGGACCCCGGCGGCCCCGAGCAGTACTTC.